This is a list of T cell receptor beta chains from one sample in a study of Graves' ophthalmopathy and Graves' hyperthyroidism. TCRdb re-analysed the multiplex PCR reads in MiXCR, keeping a single row per CDR3 protein. The table shows around 1.1 million distinct CDR3 sequences, with about two fifths occurring only once. The sequenced material came from peripheral blood or thyroid tissue (not recorded which). These receptors all come from an adult man with Graves' hyperthyroidism. CDR3s include the opening cysteine and the closing phenylalanine or tryptophan.

j_gene: TRBJ1-2; v_gene: TRBV7-9; CDR3aa: CASADGGEAGYGYTF
j_gene: TRBJ1-1; v_gene: TRBV30; CDR3aa: CAWSVNQNTEAFF
j_gene: TRBJ2-6; v_gene: TRBV25-1; CDR3aa: CASSSRFGANVLTF
j_gene: TRBJ2-7; v_gene: TRBV20-1; CDR3aa: CSARVGGQPYEQYF
j_gene: TRBJ1-1; v_gene: TRBV2; CDR3aa: CATNRERTEAFF
j_gene: TRBJ1-5; v_gene: TRBV15; CDR3aa: CATSRGQAVGHQPQHF
j_gene: TRBJ2-2; v_gene: TRBV4-3; CDR3aa: CASSQEGLAGVTGELFF
j_gene: TRBJ2-3; v_gene: TRBV2; CDR3aa: CASQSGADTQYF
j_gene: TRBJ2-5; v_gene: TRBV6-6; CDR3aa: CASSTGWRETQYF
j_gene: TRBJ1-2; v_gene: TRBV2; CDR3aa: CASSEEGYNGYTF
j_gene: TRBJ2-3; v_gene: TRBV5-4; CDR3aa: CASSFTGATDTQYF
j_gene: TRBJ2-5; v_gene: TRBV6-5; CDR3aa: CASSPGGGTQYF
j_gene: TRBJ2-5; v_gene: TRBV12-3/TRBV12-4; CDR3aa: CASSPGGGPSETQYF
j_gene: TRBJ2-7; v_gene: TRBV7-9; CDR3aa: CASSPSGIQGEQYF
j_gene: TRBJ1-5; v_gene: TRBV5-1; CDR3aa: CASSWGTANQPQHF
j_gene: TRBJ2-5; v_gene: TRBV7-9; CDR3aa: CASSLVGNQETQYF
j_gene: TRBJ2-7; v_gene: TRBV10-3; CDR3aa: CASSYSTSGRTYEQYF
j_gene: TRBJ2-2; v_gene: TRBV11-2; CDR3aa: CASSMTGADAGELFF
j_gene: TRBJ1-5; v_gene: TRBV4-3; CDR3aa: CASSREATGGVNQPQHF
j_gene: TRBJ1-4; v_gene: TRBV2; CDR3aa: CASSRQGGTNEQLFF
j_gene: TRBJ1-4; v_gene: TRBV19; CDR3aa: CASSGQAINEKLFF
j_gene: TRBJ2-5; v_gene: TRBV6-2/TRBV6-3; CDR3aa: CASSPHRTGQETQYF
j_gene: TRBJ1-2; v_gene: TRBV15; CDR3aa: CATSRDPRARGYTF
j_gene: TRBJ1-2; v_gene: TRBV29-1; CDR3aa: CSVVADGYTF
j_gene: TRBJ2-7; v_gene: TRBV7-6; CDR3aa: CASSLGAGDPPYEQYF
j_gene: TRBJ2-7; v_gene: TRBV29-1; CDR3aa: CSVPATGEWDEQYF
j_gene: TRBJ1-2; v_gene: TRBV6-5; CDR3aa: CASSFRQGGGYTF
j_gene: TRBJ2-6; v_gene: TRBV27; CDR3aa: CASSAGQGSSGANVLTF
j_gene: TRBJ1-1; v_gene: TRBV11-2; CDR3aa: CASSWMTGGMNTEAFF
j_gene: TRBJ1-5; v_gene: TRBV7-8; CDR3aa: CASSPRGGGGQPQHF
j_gene: TRBJ1-5; v_gene: TRBV5-1; CDR3aa: CASSLDGQGGQPQHF
j_gene: TRBJ2-7; v_gene: TRBV5-1; CDR3aa: CASSLEQLRYEQYF
j_gene: TRBJ2-2; v_gene: TRBV11-3; CDR3aa: CASSLDQTAGELFF
j_gene: TRBJ1-6; v_gene: TRBV11-2; CDR3aa: CASSDEGALYSPLHF
j_gene: TRBJ2-5; v_gene: TRBV4-3; CDR3aa: CASSQDYLGLDQETQYF
j_gene: TRBJ2-7; v_gene: TRBV7-9; CDR3aa: CASSFGDLSSYEQYF
j_gene: TRBJ2-7; v_gene: TRBV13; CDR3aa: CASSSSGSPREQYF
j_gene: TRBJ1-2; v_gene: TRBV29-1; CDR3aa: CSVSSNYGYTF
j_gene: TRBJ1-1; v_gene: TRBV10-3; CDR3aa: CAISAGGVGTEAFF
j_gene: TRBJ1-2; v_gene: TRBV2; CDR3aa: CASTLGGGNYGYTF